This T cell receptor beta chain was obtained from a study of T-cell memory formation after mild COVID-19. About the study: The TCR clusters were mostly specific to one donor. Study outcomes and limitations: Contracting clones localized mainly to CM and EM when CD4+ and mainly to EMRA when CD8+. Clones contracting day 15 to 85 were balanced CD4/CD8; later expanders leaned CD4+.

Constant-segment primers and 5'RACE yielded cDNA libraries for TCR alpha and TCR beta, each carrying sample barcodes and UMIs. TCRdb independently ran MiXCR on the 5' RACE reads; one entry per CDR3 protein. The sample yields hundreds of thousands of distinct CDR3 sequences, 15% to 20% seen once. CDR1 and CDR2 (germline): DFQATT, SNEGSKA (reference sequence). V was clipped by 3 bases and J by 6 bases; unmatched bases: 9. This CDR3 is 17 amino acids long. About this clonotype: Its antigen is unidentified.

The source of this sequence is an adult woman who had mild COVID-19 (a few samples of this study predate the infection). Cell type and time point are not known. The genes are TRBV20-1 and TRBJ2-2; the match to TRBD2 covers 14 bases. The sequencing input was PBMCs or a T cell subset sorted from them (not recorded which). The CDR3 DNA is TGCAGTGCTAGCGGCGGGACTAGCGGGAGTGCTCCCGGGGAGCTGTTTTTT. Residues: CSASGGTSGSAPGELFF.